The sequence of this T cell receptor (beta chain) was determined in a study of blood T cell repertoires in COVID-19. In the study overall: Specimens from acute and convalescent COVID-19 originated in the United States, Italy and Spain.

This CDR3 region has 16 residues. Trimming at V came to 5 bases and at J to 2 bases, leaving 7 bases not matched to a gene. From germline, CDR1 is SGHNT and CDR2 YENEEA. Under the authors' procedure: Cell counts per sample came from amplifying reference gene primers. Sequencing used immunoSEQ multiplex PCR; TCRdb keeps in-frame clones, though not all of them. V, J and clone size are taken as reported in that table, and D and trimming were inferred from the DNA itself. The data show roughly 120,000 clones, more than 80% seen once. Patients from Seattle were sampled longitudinally, starting during active infection.

This sequence was found in a woman aged 80 or over with COVID-19, enrolled during active disease. The sequencing input was peripheral blood. The V call is TRBV11-3, the J call TRBJ2-2, with TRBD1 identical over 8 bases. CDR3 DNA sequence: TGTGCCAGCAGCCACAAGACAGGGGTCAACACCGGGGAGCTGTTTTTT. It yields the protein CASSHKTGVNTGELFF.